A selection of T cell receptor beta chains follows, all from one sample in a study of blood T cell repertoires in COVID-19. This table comes from immunoSEQ multiplex PCR, and its TCRdb copy is limited to in-frame clones, with some not included. The sample carries fewer than 250,000 clones, more than 75% recorded once. Material: PBMCs or T cells enriched from blood (not recorded which). These receptors were taken from a man aged 30 to 39 in a cohort exposed to, infected with or recovered from COVID-19 (not recorded which). CDR3s include the opening cysteine and the closing phenylalanine or tryptophan. Each record gives: J gene, V gene, D gene, clone size, CDR3 DNA, CDR3 protein. D genes are given only for firm matches. Expanded clones get a size class; other rows say once, few or many, or leave the size out.

>TRBJ2-5|TRBV10-3|.|.
TGTGCCATCAGAGGGGATCAAGAGACCCAGTACTTC
CAIRGDQETQYF
>TRBJ2-5|TRBV18|.|.
TGTGCCAGCTCACCGCCGGTCCCTGAGACCCAGTACTTC
CASSPPVPETQYF
>TRBJ2-1|TRBV28|TRBD2|.
TGTGCCAGCAGCTCGCTCCTAGCGGGAAAATACAATGAGCAGTTCTTC
CASSSLLAGKYNEQFF
>TRBJ1-5|TRBV28|.|once
TGTGCCAGCCGGGGAGAGGGTAATTATCAGCCCCAGCATTTT
CASRGEGNYQPQHF
>TRBJ2-1|TRBV28|TRBD2|.
TGTGCCAGCAGTTTTTGGACTAGCTCCTACAATGAGCAGTTCTTC
CASSFWTSSYNEQFF
>TRBJ1-5|TRBV5-3|.|few
TGTGCCAGAAGCTTGGAGCCAGGGCATAGCAATCAGCCCCAGCATTTT
CARSLEPGHSNQPQHF
>TRBJ1-4|TRBV18|.|.
TGTGCCAGCTCACCGCCCGGGACTTCGGAACTGGAAAAACTGTTTTTT
CASSPPGTSELEKLFF
>TRBJ2-7|TRBV6-5|.|.
TGTGCCAGCAGGCGAGAAGCGGGCACCTTTCGGGAGCAGTACTTC
CASRREAGTFREQYF
>TRBJ1-4|TRBV5-4|TRBD1|.
TGTGCCAGCAGCTTGGTTCAGGGGGGAAAACTGTTTTTT
CASSLVQGGKLFF
>TRBJ1-1|TRBV27|.|.
TGTGCCAGCAGTTTAGCTATGACAGCAGTCGTGAACACTGAAGCTTTCTTT
CASSLAMTAVVNTEAFF
>TRBJ1-1|TRBV13|TRBD1|.
TGTGCCAGCAGCCCACAGGACAGGGGGGTCGGAGCTTTCTTT
CASSPQDRGVGAFF
>TRBJ2-2|TRBV10-2|TRBD2|.
TGCGCCAGCAGTGAAACTAGCGCGGGCGGGGAGCTGTTTTTT
CASSETSAGGELFF
>TRBJ2-7|TRBV9|.|.
TGTGCCAGCAGCGCCGACCCAGGGGGAGGCGAGCAGTACTTC
CASSADPGGGEQYF
>TRBJ2-3|TRBV27|.|.
TGTGCCAGCAGTTTATCGAGGACAGCAGGCGGCACAGATACGCAGTATTTT
CASSLSRTAGGTDTQYF
>TRBJ2-2|TRBV28|.|few
TGTGCCAGCAGTCACCGCGACAGAGTCACCGGGGAGCTGTTTTTT
CASSHRDRVTGELFF
>TRBJ2-5|TRBV5-8|TRBD1|.
TGTGCCAGCAGCCGGACAGGGTCTCGCGGACAAGAGACCCAGTACTTC
CASSRTGSRGQETQYF
>TRBJ2-1|TRBV7-7|TRBD2|.
TGTGCTAGCAGCGCGGGACTAGCGCTCTACAATGAGCAGTTCTTC
CASSAGLALYNEQFF
>TRBJ2-5|TRBV5-5|TRBD1|.
TGTGCCAGCAGCTGGGCCGGAGGGACAGGGCAAGAGACCCAGTACTTC
CASSWAGGTGQETQYF
>TRBJ2-7|TRBV2|TRBD1|.
TGTGCCAGCGGTTACAGGGGCCCTTTAACCTACGAGCAGTACTTC
CASGYRGPLTYEQYF
>TRBJ2-7|TRBV7-4|.|.
TGTGCCAGCAGCTTAGGCTGCAGGGTCTCCGAGCAGTACTTC
CASSLGCRVSEQYF
>TRBJ2-1|TRBV7-3|TRBD2|.
TGTGCCAGCAGTCGGACTAGTCGCAATGAGCAGTTCTTC
CASSRTSRNEQFF
>TRBJ1-1|TRBV19|TRBD1|.
TGTGCCAGTAGTGTGGACAGGGGCCTTGAAGCTTTCTTT
CASSVDRGLEAFF
>TRBJ2-1|TRBV5-1|TRBD2|.
TGCGCCAGCAGCTTGGCCGCACTCGCGGGGGGGGGTGAGCAGTTCTTC
CASSLAALAGGGEQFF
>TRBJ2-7|TRBV6-5|TRBD1|.
TGTGCCAGCAGTCCCGGGACAGGCTCCTACGAGCAGTACTTC
CASSPGTGSYEQYF
>TRBJ1-2|TRBV15|.|.
TGTGCCACCAGCAGACCCGGGGGTACGGACTATGGCTACACCTTC
CATSRPGGTDYGYTF
>TRBJ2-7|TRBV6-5|TRBD1|.
TGTGCCAGCACCCCCTCCGGGGGACAGGGTAAAGAGCAGTACTTC
CASTPSGGQGKEQYF
>TRBJ2-3|TRBV28|.|.
TGTGCCAGCAGTTTATTGACTACTGAATACTCCGGGGATACGCAGTATTTT
CASSLLTTEYSGDTQYF
>TRBJ1-5|TRBV28|.|once
TGTGCCAGCAGCCCTGGGGGGAGCAATCAGCCCCAGCATTTT
CASSPGGSNQPQHF
>TRBJ2-1|TRBV11-2|.|.
TGTGCCAGCAGCCTTTCCCGGGACATCGCATACAATGAGCAGTTCTTC
CASSLSRDIAYNEQFF
>TRBJ2-1|TRBV7-8|.|.
TGTGCCAGCAGCTTAGTATTCAACGCGGGATATGAGCAGTTCTTC
CASSLVFNAGYEQFF
>TRBJ2-3|TRBV27|TRBD2|.
TGTGCCAGCAGCTTAGCCGGGACTAGGACGCAGTATTTT
CASSLAGTRTQYF
>TRBJ2-1|TRBV29-1|.|.
TGCAGCGCTGGAGCGGGTGGTTACAATGAGCAGTTCTTC
CSAGAGGYNEQFF
>TRBJ1-5|TRBV3-1/TRBV3-2|.|.
TGTGCCAGCAGCCAAGCGGTTAGCAATCAGCCCCAGCATTTT
CASSQAVSNQPQHF
>TRBJ2-7|TRBV28|.|.
TGTGCCAGCAGTTCCCCGGTACCCGGCTACGAGCAGTACTTC
CASSSPVPGYEQYF
>TRBJ2-3|TRBV19|TRBD2|.
TGTGCCAGTAGTATGAGTCTAGCGGGAGGCGACGGGGGCACAGATACGCAGTATTTT
CASSMSLAGGDGGTDTQYF
>TRBJ1-5|TRBV5-8|TRBD1|.
TGTGCCAGCAGCTTGGGGGACAGTAGCAATCAGCCCCAGCATTTT
CASSLGDSSNQPQHF
>TRBJ2-1|TRBV29-1|TRBD2|.
TGCAGCGTTGAACCTCGAGCGGGAGAAACCAATGAGCAGTTCTTC
CSVEPRAGETNEQFF
>TRBJ1-1|TRBV7-3|.|.
TGTGCCAGCAGCAACCATGGACAAGCTCCCATGAACACTGAAGCTTTCTTT
CASSNHGQAPMNTEAFF
>TRBJ1-1|TRBV28|TRBD1|.
TGTGCCAGCAGTTTAAACAGGGGGACCACTGAAGCTTTCTTT
CASSLNRGTTEAFF
>TRBJ2-7|TRBV27|TRBD1|.
TGTGCCAGCAGTTTATCGCCGGGACAGGGGATAGGGAAGACCTACGAGCAGTACTTC
CASSLSPGQGIGKTYEQYF
>TRBJ1-5|TRBV28|TRBD1|.
TGTGCCGGACACCCGGGACAGGGTTATAAGGGTCAGCCCCAGCATTTT
CAGHPGQGYKGQPQHF
>TRBJ2-3|TRBV4-1|TRBD1|.
TGCGCCAGCAGCCGGCCGGACAGGGCGCTAGATACGCAGTATTTT
CASSRPDRALDTQYF
>TRBJ2-3|TRBV6-2/TRBV6-3|TRBD2|.
TGTGCCAGCAGTAGAGCGGGAGTTAGCACAGATACGCAGTATTTT
CASSRAGVSTDTQYF
>TRBJ2-7|TRBV5-4|.|.
TGTGCCAGCAGCCCGACACTCCGGGGTGGGCAGTACTTC
CASSPTLRGGQYF
>TRBJ1-1|TRBV4-1|.|.
TGCGCCAGTAAACGGGACTTTTTCCCTGAAGCTTTCTTT
CASKRDFFPEAFF
>TRBJ2-5|TRBV9|.|.
TGTGCCAGCAGCGTATGGGGGCTGGAGACCCAGTACTTC
CASSVWGLETQYF
>TRBJ2-2|TRBV24-1|TRBD2|.
TGTGCCACCAGTGATCCCGGGACTAGCGCATCAAGGGGGGAGCTGTTTTTT
CATSDPGTSASRGELFF
>TRBJ1-1|TRBV7-9|.|once
TGTGCCAGCAGCCCTGGTAATAGAAACACTGAAGCTTTCTTT
CASSPGNRNTEAFF
>TRBJ2-3|TRBV5-1|.|.
TGCGCCAGCAGCTTGGAGCGGGCGACGCAGTATTTT
CASSLERATQYF
>TRBJ1-2|TRBV7-9|.|once
TGTGCCAGCAGCCCCGACAGAGCCGTTAACTATGGCTACACCTTC
CASSPDRAVNYGYTF
>TRBJ2-2|TRBV5-4|TRBD1|.
TGTGCCAGCAGAGTAGGGACAGACACGGCCGGGGAGCTGTTTTTT
CASRVGTDTAGELFF
>TRBJ2-2|TRBV10-1|.|.
TGCGCCAGTCAGCGTGACAACACCGGGGAGCTGTTTTTT
CASQRDNTGELFF
>TRBJ2-7|TRBV28|TRBD1|.
TGTGCCAGCAACCCGGCGGCGGGGACAGGGGCCTACGAGCAGTACTTC
CASNPAAGTGAYEQYF
>TRBJ2-7|TRBV7-3|TRBD2|.
TGTGCCAGCAGCTTGGCTAGCGGGCCCTACGAGCAGTACTTC
CASSLASGPYEQYF
>TRBJ1-5|TRBV27|.|.
TGTGCCAGCAGCCCTAATAGCAATCAGCCCCAGCATTTT
CASSPNSNQPQHF
>TRBJ1-2|TRBV5-1|.|.
TGCGCCAGCAGCCCTTACCCGGGTCCCTATGGCTACACCTTC
CASSPYPGPYGYTF